A single TCR beta chain is shown here with its context. Authors' analysis steps: Amplification of reference gene primers provided the estimated nucleated cell counts. The data were produced by immunoSEQ multiplex PCR, yet TCRdb's version contains in-frame clones alone and is incomplete. V and J calls and clone size are as listed in that table; D and trimming were resolved from the DNA. The sample consists of 250,000 to 400,000 clones, approximately 90% of them appearing once. The sample comes from a study of blood T cell repertoires in COVID-19. Study in general: Sources were T cells, B-cell-depleted T cells, or PBMCs; the material itself was cDNA or gDNA.

The ends lost 0 bases at V and 7 bases at J; junction bases unmatched: 9. From germline, CDR1 is SEHNR and CDR2 FQNEAQ (reference sequence). CDR3 size: 16 residues. Seattle's enrolled individuals joined amid active infection and were then monitored longitudinally. This sequence joins TRBV7-9 and TRBJ2-3; 8 bases are shared with TRBD2. This TCR was sampled from a woman younger than 45 with COVID-19, enrolled during active disease. The sequencing input was peripheral blood. In DNA form, the CDR3 reads TGTGCCAGCAGCTTAGCGAGCGGGGGAAAGGGGAATACGCAGTATTTT. This translates into CASSLASGGKGNTQYF.